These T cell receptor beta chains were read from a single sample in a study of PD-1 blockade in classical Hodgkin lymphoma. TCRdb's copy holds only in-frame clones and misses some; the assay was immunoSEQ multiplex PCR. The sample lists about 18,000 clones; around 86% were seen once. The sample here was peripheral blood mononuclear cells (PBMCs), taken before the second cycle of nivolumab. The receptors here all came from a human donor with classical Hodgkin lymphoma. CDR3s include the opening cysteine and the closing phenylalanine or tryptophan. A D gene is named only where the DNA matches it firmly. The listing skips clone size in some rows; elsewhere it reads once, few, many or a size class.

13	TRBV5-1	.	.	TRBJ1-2	TGCGCCAGCAGCTTGGCAGGATACTATGGCTACACCTTC	CASSLAGYYGYTF
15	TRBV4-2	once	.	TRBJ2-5	TGTGCCAGCAGCCAAGATAGGCTAGTGGGGGAGACCCAGTACTTC	CASSQDRLVGETQYF
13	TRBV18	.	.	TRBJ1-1	TGTGCCAGCTCACAGGGCCCGAACACTGAAGCTTTCTTT	CASSQGPNTEAFF
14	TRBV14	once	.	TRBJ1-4	TGTGCCAGCAGCTTTCGAGGAATTAATGAAAAACTGTTTTTT	CASSFRGINEKLFF
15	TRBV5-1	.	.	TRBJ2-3	TGCGCCAGCAGCTTGAACTCCCCAAGCACAGATACGCAGTATTTT	CASSLNSPSTDTQYF
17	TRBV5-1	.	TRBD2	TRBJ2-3	TGCGCCAGCAGCTTGGACCGGACTAGCGGGGGGTCAGATACGCAGTATTTT	CASSLDRTSGGSDTQYF
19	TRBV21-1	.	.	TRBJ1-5	TGTGCCAGCAGCAAAATCCCACCTCCGGGACCCGAGGTAGGTCAGCCCCAGCATTTT	CASSKIPPPGPEVGQPQHF
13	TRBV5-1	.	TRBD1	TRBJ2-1	TGCGCCAGCAGCTTGACAGGGGTCAATGAGCAGTTCTTC	CASSLTGVNEQFF
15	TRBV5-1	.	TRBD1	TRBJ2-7	TGCGCCAGCAGCTTCACCGGACAGGGGGCTGAAGAGCAGTACTTC	CASSFTGQGAEEQYF
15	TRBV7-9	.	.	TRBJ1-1	TGTGCCAGCAGTCTAGGGGGGGCTCTGGGCACTGAAGCTTTCTTT	CASSLGGALGTEAFF
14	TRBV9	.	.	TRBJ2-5	TGTGCCAGCAGCGTAGGGGCAGTTCAAGAGACCCAGTACTTC	CASSVGAVQETQYF
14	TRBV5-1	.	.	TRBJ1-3	TGCGCCAGCAGCCCTGGGGCAGGGGGAAACACCATATATTTT	CASSPGAGGNTIYF
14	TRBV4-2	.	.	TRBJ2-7	TGTGCCAGCAGCCAAGACAGGACAACCTACGAGCAGTACTTC	CASSQDRTTYEQYF
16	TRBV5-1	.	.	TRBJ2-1	TGCGCCAGCAGCCGATCCAACACCGTTCAGGGAAATGAGCAGTTCTTC	CASSRSNTVQGNEQFF
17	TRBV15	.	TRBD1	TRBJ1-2	TGTGCCACCAGCCGCGAGGAAAGGGACAGGGAGGTTGTCGGCTACACCTTC	CATSREERDREVVGYTF
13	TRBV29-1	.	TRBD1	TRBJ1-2	TGCAGCGTTATACAGACAGGGGGCAATGGCTACACCTTC	CSVIQTGGNGYTF
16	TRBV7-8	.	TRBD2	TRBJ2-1	TGTGCCAGCAGCTTTACTAGCGGGGGGGACTACAATGAGCAGTTCTTC	CASSFTSGGDYNEQFF
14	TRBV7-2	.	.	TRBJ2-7	TGTGCCAGCAGCCCCACCCAGGGGACCTACGAGCAGTACTTC	CASSPTQGTYEQYF
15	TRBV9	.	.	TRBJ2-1	TGTGCCAGCAGCGAGGGGATGGAGACTATCAATGAGCAGTTCTTC	CASSEGMETINEQFF
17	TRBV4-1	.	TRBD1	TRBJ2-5	TGCGCCAGCAGCCAAGAGACAAGGACAGGGGGCGCGCAGACCCAGTACTTC	CASSQETRTGGAQTQYF
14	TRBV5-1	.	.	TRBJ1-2	TGCGCCAGCAGCGAACAGCAGCCGTCCTATGGCTACACCTTC	CASSEQQPSYGYTF
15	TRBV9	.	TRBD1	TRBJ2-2	TGTGCCAGCAGCGTATCAGGGGGCGTCACCGGGGAGCTGTTTTTT	CASSVSGGVTGELFF
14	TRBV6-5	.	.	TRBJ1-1	TGTGCCAGCAGTTCCCCGGGAGGGGGAACTGAAGCTTTCTTT	CASSSPGGGTEAFF
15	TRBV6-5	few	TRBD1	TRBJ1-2	TGTGCCAGCAGAACCGGGACAGGGAGATCGGGTGGCTACACCTTC	CASRTGTGRSGGYTF
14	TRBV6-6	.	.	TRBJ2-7	TGTGCCAGCAGCCTTTTGTCCGGGGGCTACGAGCAGTACTTC	CASSLLSGGYEQYF
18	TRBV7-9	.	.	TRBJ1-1	TGTGCCAGCAGCTTCGAATCCCCGCGCGGGGGTTGGAACACTGAAGCTTTCTTT	CASSFESPRGGWNTEAFF
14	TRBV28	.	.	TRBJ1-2	TGTGCCAGCAGTCTACAGGGTAATAGGTATGGCTACACCTTC	CASSLQGNRYGYTF
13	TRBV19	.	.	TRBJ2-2	TGTGCCAGTAGGGGGGGCGGCACCGGGGAGCTGTTTTTT	CASRGGGTGELFF
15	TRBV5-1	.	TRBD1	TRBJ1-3	TGCGCCAGCAGCTCTCAGGGGGCAGCTGGAAACACCATATATTTT	CASSSQGAAGNTIYF
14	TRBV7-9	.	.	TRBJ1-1	TGTGCCAGCAGCTTAGGAGGGGTAAACACTGAAGCTTTCTTT	CASSLGGVNTEAFF
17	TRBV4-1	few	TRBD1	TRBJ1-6	TGCGCCAGCAGCCGAAAAGGCGGGACAGGGCCAGGTTCACCCCTCCACTTT	CASSRKGGTGPGSPLHF
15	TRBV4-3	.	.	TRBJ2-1	TGCGCCAGCAGCCAAGATGCAGGGGTGCGGGGAGAGCAGTTCTTC	CASSQDAGVRGEQFF
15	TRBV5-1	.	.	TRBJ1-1	TGCGCCAGCAGCTTGGCAGTCGTCGGCAACACTGAAGCTTTCTTT	CASSLAVVGNTEAFF
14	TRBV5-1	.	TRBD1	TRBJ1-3	TGCGCCAGCAGCCAGACAGGGATGGGAAACACCATATATTTT	CASSQTGMGNTIYF
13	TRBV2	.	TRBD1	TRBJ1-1	TGTGCCAGCAGCCTCGACAGGGGCACTGAAGCTTTCTTT	CASSLDRGTEAFF
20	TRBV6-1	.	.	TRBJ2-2	TGTGCCAGCAGTGAAAGGTCGGGGGGCAGGAAGTTCGCGAACACCGGGGAGCTGTTTTTT	CASSERSGGRKFANTGELFF
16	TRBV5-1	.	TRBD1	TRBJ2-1	TGCGCCAGCAGCTTGGGAGCGGGACAGGGGGGCAATGAGCAGTTCTTC	CASSLGAGQGGNEQFF
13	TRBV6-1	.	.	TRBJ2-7	TGTGCCAGCAGCGATCAGGCTCACTACGAGCAGTACTTC	CASSDQAHYEQYF
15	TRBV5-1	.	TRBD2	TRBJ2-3	TGCGCCAGCAGCGGACTAGCGGGGGGACCAGATACGCAGTATTTT	CASSGLAGGPDTQYF
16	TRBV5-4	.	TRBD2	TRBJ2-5	TGTGCCAGCAGCTTGGCCGGGACTAGCGGTATTCGGACCCAGTACTTC	CASSLAGTSGIRTQYF
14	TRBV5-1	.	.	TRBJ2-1	TGCGCCAGCAGCTTGAAGGGGCTAAACAATGAGCAGTTCTTC	CASSLKGLNNEQFF
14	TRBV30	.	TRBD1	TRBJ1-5	TGTGCCTGGAGTGTACCAGGGGGCAGGCAGCCCCAGCATTTT	CAWSVPGGRQPQHF
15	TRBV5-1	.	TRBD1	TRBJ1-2	TGCGCCAGCAGCTTGGCCTTGGACAGGGCGTATGGCTACACCTTC	CASSLALDRAYGYTF